These 31 T cell receptor beta chains were sequenced from one sample in a study of blood T cell repertoires in COVID-19. Produced via immunoSEQ multiplex PCR; TCRdb's table is partial and in-frame only. The repertoire holds hundreds of thousands of clones, with 80% to 90% as singletons. The sample taken for sequencing was PBMCs or T cells enriched from blood (not recorded which). These TCRs come from a woman in her sixties who had recovered from COVID-19.

The V and J genes are TRBV7-2 and TRBJ2-3; TRBD2 aligns across 11 bases. V shed 4 bases, J shed 3 bases, and the junction held 3 bases outside the gene matches. Germline CDR1 reads SGHTA; CDR2 reads FQGNSA. This CDR3 has 15 amino acids. This CDR3 is CASSSRLAGTDTQYF. CDR3 DNA: TGTGCCAGCAGCTCCAGACTAGCGGGGACAGATACGCAGTATTTT.

This clone was counted a single time. V and J are TRBV21-1 and TRBJ1-2; TRBD1, the D gene given by the table, was not confirmed from the DNA. TRBV21-1 counts as a pseudogene. The CDR3 covers 15 residues. The CDR3 loop reads CASSKGKNRVYGYTF. CDR3 nucleotides: TGTGCCAGCAGCAAAGGTAAGAACAGAGTCTATGGCTACACCTTC.

This chain links TRBV6-2 or TRBV6-3 with TRBJ1-5; 11 nucleotides match TRBD1. Germline V gives CDR1 MNHEY, CDR2 SVGEGT. The CDR3 is 17 amino acids. J lost 4 bases, V lost 1 base, and 6 bases had no gene match. The CDR3 is CASSYWRGQGVNQPQHF. The CDR3 bases are TGTGCCAGCAGTTACTGGAGGGGACAGGGGGTTAATCAGCCCCAGCATTTT.

CDR3 DNA: TGTGCCTGGGGGGGGAAGGGGTTAAACTATGGCTACACCTTC. Amino acid sequence: CAWGGKGLNYGYTF. This sequence joins TRBV30 and TRBJ1-2, with D tentatively TRBD1 (5 bases). This CDR3 is 14 amino acids long. Germline values: CDR1 GTSNPN, CDR2 SVGIG (reference sequence). V gave up 5 bases and J gave up 2 bases, with 15 bases separating them.

The chain carries TRBV6-5 and TRBJ1-5; no clear D gene. The CDR3 spans 13 residues. V dropped 8 bases and J dropped 0 bases, with 8 bases sitting between them. The V gene's germline CDR1 is MNHEY and CDR2 SVGAGI. As DNA, the CDR3 is TGTGCCAGCTCGAGGGTTAGCAATCAGCCCCAGCATTTT. This translates into CASSRVSNQPQHF.

The CDR3 here is CASKSGFDRETGELFF. The CDR3 bases are TGTGCCAGCAAGTCTGGTTTCGACAGGGAAACCGGGGAGCTGTTTTTT. The rearrangement joins TRBV2 to TRBJ2-2, with 7 bases aligning to TRBD1. CDR3 size: 16 residues. Germline CDR1 reads SNHLY; CDR2 reads FYNNEI. V dropped 7 bases and J dropped 5; count of bases not matched to a gene: 13.

The rearrangement uses TRBV4-1 and TRBJ1-4; D perhaps matches TRBD1 (5 bases). Germline CDR1 MGHRA, CDR2 YSYEKL. The ends were cut back, 1 base at V and 7 bases at J, with 13 bases in the middle. This CDR3 comprises 15 residues. The CDR3 protein is CASSQAVGGGEKLFF. The CDR3 DNA reads as TGCGCCAGCAGCCAAGCGGTTGGGGGGGGTGAAAAACTGTTTTTT.

In this sample, this clone turned up many times. The chain combines TRBV3-1 (or the pseudogene TRBV3-2) with TRBJ2-1; D not resolved. The germline V and J ends were trimmed by 7 bases and 12 bases, with 16 bases remaining between them. CDR3 length equals 12 residues. Germline values: CDR1 LGHDT, CDR2 YNNKEL (reference sequence). The CDR3 DNA reads as TGTGCCAGCACCAACACAGTTTCCCGGCAGTTCTTC. Encoded protein: CASTNTVSRQFF.

This chain uses TRBV7-6 with TRBJ2-3, with D possibly TRBD2 on 6 matching bases. Between the trimmed V and J ends, which lost 5 bases and 1 base, there was a span of 13 bases. The germline gives CDR1 SGHVS, CDR2 FNYEAQ. The CDR3 is 15 residues long. CDR3 protein: CASSRSPGGTDTQYF. The CDR3 region has the DNA TGTGCCAGCAGCCGTTCGCCGGGGGGCACAGATACGCAGTATTTT.

V is TRBV21-1 and J is TRBJ1-6. TRBV21-1 constitutes a pseudogene. The CDR3 sequence is 16 residues long. CDR3 amino acids: CASSSIFEAYNSPLHF. CDR3 DNA sequence: TGTGCCAGCAGCTCCATCTTTGAGGCCTATAATTCACCCCTCCACTTT.

The chain combines TRBV9 with TRBJ1-2; 9 nucleotides agree with TRBD1. The CDR3 contains 16 residues. The germline gives CDR1 SGDLS, CDR2 YYNGEE. V lost 0 bases to trimming and J lost 4 bases; unmatched junction nucleotides: 7. For the CDR3, the DNA is TGTGCCAGCAGCGTAGCTTGGGACAGGGCGGGCTATGGCTACACCTTC. Its protein is CASSVAWDRAGYGYTF.

This clone was recorded many times. The rearrangement links TRBV19 to TRBJ1-2, with no clear D. This CDR3 comprises 14 residues. Deletions cut 2 bases from V and 2 bases from J, with 9 bases between. CDR1 is LNHDA, CDR2 SQIVND, per germline (reference sequence). The DNA for the CDR3 is TGTGCCAGTAGTATACCGTGGCAGAACTATGGCTACACCTTC. Amino acids: CASSIPWQNYGYTF.

This chain joins TRBV7-8 and TRBJ2-7; 9 nucleotides match TRBD2. Germline values: CDR1 SGHVS, CDR2 FQNEAQ. CDR3 length equals 15 residues. V shed 5 bases, J shed 2 bases, and the junction held 7 bases outside the gene matches. As DNA, the CDR3 is TGTGCCAGCAGCAGCCATAGCGGGGGACCCTACGAGCAGTACTTC. Translation gives CASSSHSGGPYEQYF.

The rearrangement uses TRBV19 and TRBJ2-3, with D tentatively TRBD1 (6 bases). The V and J ends lost 10 bases and 6 bases respectively, with 23 bases between them. In germline, CDR1 is LNHDA, CDR2 SQIVND (reference sequence). The CDR3 has 15 residues. The CDR3 DNA reads as TGTGCCACCCGGAGACAGGTTGGCCTCGGGGATACGCAGTATTTT. Protein sequence: CATRRQVGLGDTQYF.

The rearrangement links TRBV4-2 to TRBJ2-7, with 9 bases that match TRBD1. With V trimmed by 2 bases and J by 3 bases, 5 bases remained unmatched. Germline loops: CDR1 LGHNA, CDR2 YNFKEQ. CDR3 length: 15 residues. CDR3 protein: CASSQPGQGNYEQYF. The CDR3 region has the DNA TGTGCCAGCAGCCAACCCGGACAGGGGAACTACGAGCAGTACTTC.

The chain recombines TRBV4-1 with TRBJ1-4; no clear D gene. V lost 6 bases, J lost 4 bases, and 15 bases lay in between. In germline, CDR1 is MGHRA, CDR2 YSYEKL. CDR3 size: 15 residues. The CDR3 is CASSLEEVFNEKLFF. CDR3 bases: TGCGCCAGCAGTCTCGAGGAGGTCTTTAATGAAAAACTGTTTTTT.

The chain couples TRBV7-2 to TRBJ2-7; D may be TRBD2 (6 bases). Germline CDR1 reads SGHTA; CDR2 reads FQGNSA. V was clipped by 2 bases and J by 3 bases, with 8 bases between them. The CDR3 runs 13 residues. CDR3 DNA: TGTGCCAGCAGCTTACAGGGAGGCTACGAGCAGTACGTC. Its protein product is CASSLQGGYEQYV.

V usage is TRBV7-2 and J usage is TRBJ2-2, with 8 bases identical to TRBD2. The germline gives CDR1 SGHTA, CDR2 FQGNSA. The CDR3 consists of 19 residues. The V and J ends lost 4 bases and 1 base, in that order; junction bases with no gene match: 14. CDR3 region: CASSSRPPGGLGNTGELFF. CDR3 DNA: TGTGCCAGCAGCTCTAGACCCCCGGGGGGGCTGGGGAACACCGGGGAGCTGTTTTTT.

The V gene is TRBV19, the J gene TRBJ2-1, with TRBD1 matching over 7 bases. Germline CDR1 reads LNHDA; CDR2 reads SQIVND (reference sequence). With V trimmed by 5 bases and J by 3 bases, 1 base remained unmatched. The CDR3 extends over 13 amino acids. The CDR3 region has the DNA TGTGCCAGTAGTTGGGACAGCTACAATGAGCAGTTCTTC. This codes for CASSWDSYNEQFF.

V usage is TRBV4-1 and J usage is TRBJ2-7, with TRBD2 matching over 7 bases. Trimming cost V 0 bases and J 6 bases; bases outside gene matches: 11. Germline V CDR1 and CDR2: MGHRA, YSYEKL. There are 16 residues in the CDR3. This chain's CDR3 is CASSQELSGSGGEQYV. The CDR3 DNA follows: TGCGCCAGCAGCCAAGAGTTATCAGGATCGGGGGGCGAGCAGTACGTC.

The CDR3 spells CASSLAANTGELFF. CDR3 coding DNA: TGCGCCAGCAGCTTGGCCGCGAACACCGGGGAGCTGTTTTTT. The rearrangement links TRBV5-1 to TRBJ2-2, with D unresolved. The CDR3 has 14 residues. Germline assignment: CDR1 SGHRS and CDR2 YFSETQ. The V end was cut by 0 bases, the J end by 0 bases, with 3 bases between. Full variable domain (outside the CDR3, taken from reference TRBV5-1 and TRBJ2-2): KAGVTQTPRYLIKTRGQQVTLSCSPISGHRSVSWYQQTPGQGLQFLFEYFSETQRNKGNFPGRFSGRQFSNSRSEMNVSTLELGDSALYLCASSLAANTGELFFGEGSRLTVL.

The CDR3 DNA reads as TGCGCCAGCAGTCAAGACAGGGCGGTCCACGAGCAGTACGTC. Residues: CASSQDRAVHEQYV. The chain recombines TRBV23-1 with TRBJ2-7; 7 bases line up with TRBD1. TRBV23-1 is recorded as an ORF, its role being uncertain. The V and J ends lost 2 bases and 5 bases, in that order; junction bases with no gene match: 6. The CDR3 is 14 amino acids.

V gene TRBV18 combines with J gene TRBJ1-2, with TRBD1 as a possible D gene (6 bases). The V gene's germline CDR1 is KGHSH and CDR2 LQKENI. Trimming left V 1 base short and J 8 bases short, with 11 bases between. The CDR3 is 13 amino acids. CDR3 sequence: CASSPRQGNGYTF. The CDR3 nucleotides are TGTGCCAGCTCACCACGCCAGGGGAACGGCTACACCTTC.

This sequence joins TRBV6-6 and TRBJ2-3; D remains ambiguous. Germline CDR1 reads MNHNY; CDR2 reads SVGAGI (reference sequence). The CDR3 consists of 16 residues. V was cut by 2 bases and J by 1 base, with 13 bases left in between. The CDR3 bases are TGTGCCAGCAGTTACGGTATAGAGCGACGCACAGATACGCAGTATTTT. Translated: CASSYGIERRTDTQYF.

In this sample, this clone turned up once. CDR3 DNA sequence: TGCGCCAGCAGCCAAGAATCTAGCGGGGACGTCACCGGGGAGCTGTTTTTT. It translates to CASSQESSGDVTGELFF. The chain couples TRBV4-1 to TRBJ2-2; 9 positions match TRBD2. This CDR3 region has 17 residues. V was pared by 0 bases and J by 4 bases, with 6 bases of the junction left unmatched. Germline V gene lookup returns CDR1 MGHRA and CDR2 YSYEKL.

The V and J genes are TRBV6-5 and TRBJ1-3, with a weak D call TRBD1 (6 bases). V was pared by 7 bases and J by 0 bases, with 13 bases between. The germline V gene encodes CDR1 MNHEY and CDR2 SVGAGI. There are 15 residues in the CDR3. CDR3 in amino acids: CASNEGQNSGNTIYF. The CDR3 DNA reads TGTGCCAGCAACGAAGGACAGAACTCTGGAAACACCATATATTTT.

This chain uses TRBV12-5 with TRBJ1-5, with D perhaps matching TRBD1 (5 bases). This CDR3 has 15 amino acids. Germline V gene sequence: CDR1 LGHNT, CDR2 FRNRAP. V lost 0 bases and J 5 bases, leaving 11 bases between the germline ends. CDR3 DNA: TGTGCTAGTGGTTTGGTGGCGGGGGGTCATCAGCCCCAGCATTTT. Translated: CASGLVAGGHQPQHF.

The chain joins TRBV29-1 to TRBJ1-2; 9 bases fit TRBD1. CDR3 length equals 15 residues. The V gene end was trimmed by 2 bases and the J gene end by 4 bases; junction bases not matched to a gene: 8. Looked up from germline, CDR1 is SQVTM and CDR2 is ANQGSEA. The CDR3 region is CSVEPTGGAGYGYTF. In DNA, the CDR3 is TGCAGCGTTGAACCTACAGGGGGCGCGGGCTATGGCTACACCTTC.

The chain combines TRBV6-5 with TRBJ1-2; 7 nucleotides align to TRBD1. The germline V gene has CDR1 MNHEY and CDR2 SVGAGI. V shed 2 bases, J shed 7 bases, and the junction held 4 bases outside the gene matches. The CDR3 length is 13 residues. As DNA, the CDR3 is TGTGCCAGCAGTTACGACAGGGCGAGTGGCTACACCTTC. Protein product: CASSYDRASGYTF.

This chain uses TRBV5-1 with TRBJ2-1; 12 nucleotides agree with TRBD2. CDR1 and CDR2 (germline): SGHRS, YFSETQ. Germline trimming cut 2 bases from V and 8 bases from J; bases unmatched to any gene: 8. The CDR3 contains 16 residues. The CDR3 protein is CASSFRRLAGDDEQFF. The CDR3 nucleotides read TGCGCCAGCAGCTTCCGAAGACTAGCGGGGGACGATGAGCAGTTCTTC.

This clone was observed a handful of times. CDR3 sequence reads: CASSQGQGLPYEQYV. CDR3 DNA: TGCGCCAGCAGTCAAGGCCAGGGGCTTCCCTACGAGCAGTACGTC. J is TRBJ2-7 and V is TRBV23-1, with D tentatively TRBD1 (6 bases). TRBV23-1 counts as an open reading frame of uncertain function. The CDR3 runs 15 residues. V was cut by 2 bases and J by 2 bases, with 13 bases left in between.